The 10 T cell receptor beta chains below come from one sample, sequenced in a study of cytomegalovirus exposure and HLA in healthy donors. The study ran its PCR with 60 Vbeta and 13 Jbeta primers. The protocol was immunoSEQ multiplex PCR, while the TCRdb copy is restricted to in-frame clones and leaves out a portion. The top ten clones hold more than 6.5% of a sample with some 130,000 clones, approximately 8.9% of them seen once. Sequenced input: PBMCs. The receptors come from a woman in her thirties or forties in good health and CMV-seropositive.

The chain couples TRBV5-4 to TRBJ1-3, with D perhaps TRBD1 (5 bases). Germline lookup yields CDR1 SGHNT and CDR2 YYREEE (reference sequence). This CDR3 is 15 amino acids long. V lost 3 bases, J lost 0 bases, and 10 bases lay in between. The CDR3 nucleotides read TGTGCCAGCAGCTGGAATCAGGGCTCTGGAAACACCATATATTTT. This gives the protein CASSWNQGSGNTIYF.

The chain employs TRBV2 and TRBJ1-2; 7 bases match TRBD1. J was trimmed by 0 bases and V by 6 bases; bases with no gene match: 1. This CDR3 is 13 amino acids long. Germline assignment: CDR1 SNHLY and CDR2 FYNNEI. The CDR3 DNA reads TGTGCCAGCAGGGACAGGACTAACTATGGCTACACCTTC. Its protein product is CASRDRTNYGYTF.

This clone has a handful of counts. The V gene is TRBV2, the J gene TRBJ1-5; D is possibly TRBD1 (6 bases). CDR1 and CDR2 from the germline V gene are SNHLY and FYNNEI. Trimming removed 4 bases from V and 6 bases from J, with 13 bases in between. The CDR3 sequence is 14 residues long. CDR3 sequence (DNA): TGTGCCAGCAGTGGGACAGCGGGGAGTCAGCCCCAGCATTTT. Its protein product is CASSGTAGSQPQHF.

The table lists this clone with a few counts. The rearrangement joins TRBV6-6 to TRBJ2-2; TRBD2 matches 9 bases. There are 16 residues in the CDR3. The germline V gene has CDR1 MNHNY and CDR2 SVGAGI (reference sequence). J lost 3 bases, V lost 7 bases, and 9 bases had no gene match. CDR3 residues: CASTKAGGQYTGELFF. CDR3 sequence (DNA): TGTGCCAGCACGAAAGCGGGGGGCCAGTACACCGGGGAGCTGTTTTTT.

The chain combines TRBV9 with TRBJ1-1, with 10 bases fitting TRBD1. Germline lookup yields CDR1 SGDLS and CDR2 YYNGEE. The CDR3 totals 15 residues. V lost 7 bases, J lost 5 bases, and 11 bases stayed unmatched. CDR3 residues: CASGRDRGVRTEAFF. CDR3 DNA sequence: TGTGCCAGCGGCCGGGACAGGGGCGTGAGGACTGAAGCTTTCTTT.

This clone has more than one count but fewer than ten. V and J are TRBV14 and TRBJ1-1, with 7 bases that match TRBD1. The CDR3 is made up of 15 amino acids. Trimming removed 6 bases from V and 1 base from J; junction bases left unmatched: 8. Looked up from germline, CDR1 is SGHDN and CDR2 is FVKESK. CDR3 sequence (DNA): TGTGCCAGCAGGTATAAGGGGGACAGGAACACTGAAGCTTTCTTT. Translating it yields CASRYKGDRNTEAFF.

The chain employs TRBV9 and TRBJ2-6; D gene ambiguous. Germline-derived CDR1 and CDR2 are SGDLS and YYNGEE. The CDR3 is 15 residues long. Between the trimmed V and J ends, which lost 0 bases and 4 bases, there was a span of 8 bases. The CDR3 nucleotides are TGTGCCAGCAGCGTAGAAGCATTCGGGGCCAACGTCCTGACTTTC. It codes for CASSVEAFGANVLTF.

The CDR3 loop reads CASSGQNQETQYF. For the CDR3, the DNA is TGTGCCAGCAGCGGACAGAATCAAGAGACCCAGTACTTC. This chain uses TRBV2 with TRBJ2-5; D is perhaps TRBD1 (6 bases). The V gene's germline CDR1 is SNHLY and CDR2 FYNNEI. V lost 6 bases to trimming and J lost 2 bases, with 10 bases between them. The CDR3 has 13 amino acids. Based on the CDR3 plus reference TRBV2 and TRBJ2-5, the full variable domain is EPEVTQTPSHQVTQMGQEVILRCVPISNHLYFYWYRQILGQKVEFLVSFYNNEISEKSEIFDDQFSVERPDGSNFTLKIRSTKLEDSAMYFCASSGQNQETQYFGPGTRLLVL.

The gene calls are TRBV7-2 and TRBJ2-3; D is possibly TRBD2 (5 bases). Germline assignment: CDR1 SGHTA and CDR2 FQGNSA. V was cut by 8 bases and J by 4 bases, with 16 bases left in between. CDR3 size: 14 residues. CDR3 region: CASRTGRAADTQYF. CDR3 in DNA: TGTGCCAGCCGGACTGGTAGGGCCGCAGATACGCAGTATTTT.

The V gene is TRBV14, the J gene TRBJ1-2; D may be TRBD1 (5 bases). Trimming stripped 4 bases from V and 2 bases from J, with 14 bases between. Germline V gene lookup returns CDR1 SGHDN and CDR2 FVKESK. This CDR3 is built from 15 residues. CDR3 region: CASSRQRGGNYGYTF. As DNA, the CDR3 is TGTGCCAGCAGCCGACAGCGGGGCGGGAACTATGGCTACACCTTC.